The 10 T cell receptor beta chains below come from one sample, sequenced in a study of blood T cell repertoires in COVID-19. Profiling relied on immunoSEQ multiplex PCR, and the TCRdb table lists in-frame clones only, not all of them. The table has 120,000 to 150,000 clones, 80% to 85% seen once. The sample comprised peripheral blood. Source of these receptors: a woman older than 75 with acute or convalescent COVID-19.

V and J are TRBV30 and TRBJ2-3; weak D call: TRBD2 (5 bases). Trimming left V 1 base short and J 6 bases short, with 14 bases between. The CDR3 spans 14 residues. In germline, CDR1 is GTSNPN, CDR2 SVGIG (reference sequence). The CDR3 reads CAWSEGLPVDTQYF. In DNA, the CDR3 is TGTGCCTGGAGTGAAGGACTCCCGGTGGATACGCAGTATTTT.

V usage is TRBV7-2 and J usage is TRBJ2-5, with D perhaps matching TRBD2 (7 bases). CDR3 length: 15 amino acids. V gave up 5 bases and J gave up 1 base, with 14 bases separating them. The germline V gene encodes CDR1 SGHTA and CDR2 FQGNSA. CDR3 in amino acids: CASSIRGGAQETQYF. The DNA of the CDR3 is TGTGCCAGCAGCATTAGGGGGGGCGCCCAAGAGACCCAGTACTTC.

To note about this clone: An end of the junction does not agree with germline; a read error may underlie this. The rearrangement links TRBV10-3 to TRBJ2-1; D call uncertain. The CDR3 covers 13 residues. Germline-derived CDR1 and CDR2 are ENHRY and SYGVKD. The CDR3 DNA reads TGTGCCATCAAAGCGTCCTCCAACAATGAGCAGTTCTTC. Protein sequence: CAIKASSNNEQFF.

The rearrangement uses TRBV28 and TRBJ1-6; D is ambiguous. Trimming cost V 5 bases and J 0 bases, with 14 bases left between them. CDR3 size: 17 residues. Germline CDR1 is MDHEN and CDR2 is SYDVKM. The CDR3 nucleotides read TGTGCCAGCAGTGGGTGGAGGGTCAACTCCTATAATTCACCCCTCCACTTT. Residues: CASSGWRVNSYNSPLHF.

The rearrangement uses TRBV20-1 and TRBJ2-1, with 10 bases that match TRBD2. This CDR3 comprises 17 residues. Germline V lookup: CDR1 DFQATT, CDR2 SNEGSKA (reference sequence). Germline trimming cut 3 bases from V and 7 bases from J; bases unmatched to any gene: 15. In nucleotides, the CDR3 is TGCAGTGCTAGTCGATTTCTGGCGAGCGGGAGGGTTAATGAGCAGTTCTTC. As protein: CSASRFLASGRVNEQFF.

CDR3 residues: CASSLWDKDSGELFF. The CDR3 DNA is TGTGCCAGCAGTTTGTGGGACAAAGATAGCGGGGAGCTGTTTTTT. The rearrangement links TRBV28 to TRBJ2-2; maybe TRBD1 (6 bases). The CDR3 is 15 residues long. Germline assignment: CDR1 MDHEN and CDR2 SYDVKM. V lost 3 bases, J lost 7 bases, and 15 bases lay in between.

This chain joins TRBV7-2 and TRBJ2-7, with unresolved D. CDR1 and CDR2 from the germline V gene are SGHTA and FQGNSA. V shed 5 bases and J shed 0 bases, with 11 bases lying between them. The CDR3 totals 14 residues. CDR3 coding DNA: TGTGCCAGCAGCCCCAGAAGGAGCTCCTACGAGCAGTACTTC. Translating it yields CASSPRRSSYEQYF.

This chain uses TRBV5-1 with TRBJ2-1; 10 bases align to TRBD2. The V gene's germline CDR1 is SGHRS and CDR2 YFSETQ. The CDR3 is 13 amino acids. V lost 7 bases, J lost 8 bases, and 6 bases stayed unmatched. The DNA for the CDR3 is TGCGCCAGCGGAAGCGGGGGGGCCCATGAGCAGTTCTTC. Protein sequence: CASGSGGAHEQFF.

The genes are TRBV19 and TRBJ2-5; 7 positions match TRBD1. V was clipped by 6 bases and J by 3 bases; unmatched bases: 10. Germline CDR1 reads LNHDA; CDR2 reads SQIVND (reference sequence). The CDR3 covers 15 residues. The CDR3 sequence: CASSQSVQGEETQYF. Here the CDR3 DNA reads TGTGCCAGTAGCCAATCAGTTCAGGGGGAAGAGACCCAGTACTTC. The full variable domain, completed using reference TRBV19 and TRBJ2-5, is DGGITQSPKYLFRKEGQNVTLSCEQNLNHDAMYWYRQDPGQGLRLIYYSQIVNDFQKGDIAEGYSVSREKKESFPLTVTSAQKNPTAFYLCASSQSVQGEETQYFGPGTRLLVL.

This clone appeared a single time. V is TRBV18 and J is TRBJ2-3, with D maybe TRBD2 (5 bases). Germline V gene data show CDR1 as KGHSH and CDR2 as LQKENI. CDR3 size: 14 residues. V shed 3 bases and J shed 1 base, with 8 bases lying between them. CDR3 sequence reads: CASSPVGGTDTQYF. In nucleotides, the CDR3 is TGTGCCAGCTCACCTGTCGGGGGCACAGATACGCAGTATTTT.